The next 29 T cell receptor beta chains were all read from a single sample in a study of T-cell memory formation after mild COVID-19 (dated by TCRdb to the early 2020s). To prepare the library, 5' RACE was applied. Sequencing took place on an Illumina NovaSeq 6000. The public sequencing data were trimmed at Q25 with fastp and processed into clonotypes with MiXCR by TCRdb, which kept only in-frame beta chains. Merged by CDR3 protein, the rows form single entries marked with the most common genes and DNA. The sample table records approximately 60,000 distinct CDR3 sequences; 9.3% of these occur just once. The ten top clones hold 1.1% of the sample. Sequences were obtained from PBMCs or a T cell subset sorted from them (not recorded which). These receptor sequences come from a man between 18 and 35 years old who had mild COVID-19 (a few samples of this study predate the infection). The sample titles of this study are shuffled in the database, so cell type and time point are left out; the donor was told from shared clones.

V usage is TRBV12-5 and J usage is TRBJ2-1, with D possibly matching TRBD1 (6 bases). Germline CDR1 reads LGHNT; CDR2 reads FRNRAP. V lost 6 bases, J lost 9 bases, and 12 bases lay in between. The CDR3 loop spans 12 amino acids. Here the CDR3 DNA reads TGTGCTAGTGGATCTCTAGGGGGTGAGCAGTTCTTC. Translated: CASGSLGGEQFF. Full variable domain (missing parts from reference TRBV12-5 and TRBJ2-1): DARVTQTPRHKVTEMGQEVTMRCQPILGHNTVFWYRQTMMQGLELLAYFRNRAPLDDSGMPKDRFSAEMPDATLATLKIQPSEPRDSAVYFCASGSLGGEQFFGPGTRLTVL.

This clonotype occurred many times. The chain recombines TRBV7-2 with TRBJ2-5, with D possibly called TRBD1 or TRBD2 (6 bases each). The CDR3 is made up of 16 amino acids. Germline-derived CDR1 and CDR2 are SGHTA and FQGNSA. The germline V and J ends were trimmed by 0 bases and 1 base, with 12 bases remaining between them. CDR3 in DNA: TGTGCCAGCAGCTTAGCGCTAAGGGGGGCCCAAGAGACCCAGTACTTC. This codes for CASSLALRGAQETQYF.

The gene calls are TRBV28 and TRBJ2-7; 7 nucleotides agree with TRBD1. Germline V CDR1 and CDR2: MDHEN, SYDVKM. The CDR3 spans 13 residues. The J segment lost 4 bases and the V segment lost 7 bases, leaving 7 bases of the junction unmatched. The CDR3 protein is CASTPGTAYEQYV. CDR3 bases: TGTGCCAGCACTCCCGGGACAGCGTACGAGCAGTACGTC.

This sequence joins TRBV7-3 and TRBJ2-3; TRBD2 matches 8 bases. Germline V gene sequence: CDR1 SGHTA, CDR2 FQGTGA. CDR3 length: 13 amino acids. V was clipped by 3 bases and J by 10 bases; unmatched bases: 6. In DNA form, the CDR3 reads TGTGCCAGCAGCTTGGGACTAGAAAGGTCGCAGTATTTT. Residues: CASSLGLERSQYF.

The V call is TRBV6-2 or TRBV6-3, the J call TRBJ1-5; D is perhaps TRBD1 (6 bases). V lost 5 bases and J 6 bases, leaving 8 bases between the germline ends. The CDR3 is 12 residues long. Germline-derived CDR1 and CDR2 are MNHEY and SVGEGT. This chain's CDR3 is CASSTGIQPQHF. DNA for the CDR3: TGTGCCAGCAGTACAGGGATTCAGCCCCAGCATTTT.

A few counts support this clonotype. This CDR3 is CASSDRQGATDTQYF. In DNA, the CDR3 is TGTGCCAGCAGCGACCGACAGGGGGCCACAGATACGCAGTATTTT. The chain recombines TRBV5-5 with TRBJ2-3, with 10 bases fitting TRBD1. With 4 bases clipped from V and 2 bases from J, the junction kept 4 bases outside the gene matches. The CDR3 covers 15 residues. Germline CDR1 and CDR2: SGHKS and YYEKEE (reference sequence).

Many counts were recorded for this clonotype. The chain uses TRBV5-1 and TRBJ2-1; TRBD1 agrees at 11 bases. Unmatched junction bases numbered 5, after V lost 7 bases and J lost 2 bases. The germline gives CDR1 SGHRS, CDR2 YFSETQ. This CDR3 has 15 amino acids. DNA for the CDR3: TGCGCCAGCGATAGGACAGGGGGCACCTACAATGAGCAGTTCTTC. Translating gives CASDRTGGTYNEQFF. The variable domain in full, with the rest retrieved from reference TRBV5-1 and TRBJ2-1, is KAGVTQTPRYLIKTRGQQVTLSCSPISGHRSVSWYQQTPGQGLQFLFEYFSETQRNKGNFPGRFSGRQFSNSRSEMNVSTLELGDSALYLCASDRTGGTYNEQFFGPGTRLTVL.

The V and J genes are TRBV7-9 and TRBJ1-1; 7 bases agree with TRBD1. V lost 5 bases, J lost 0 bases, and 3 bases stayed unmatched. The germline V gene encodes CDR1 SEHNR and CDR2 FQNEAQ (reference sequence). The CDR3 totals 14 residues. CDR3 loop: CASSVGQVNTEAFF. CDR3 bases: TGTGCCAGCAGCGTCGGACAGGTGAACACTGAAGCTTTCTTT.

This clonotype was picked up many times. This chain joins TRBV7-2 and TRBJ2-7; D gene unclear. CDR1 and CDR2 (germline): SGHTA, FQGNSA. The CDR3 consists of 14 residues. V lost 5 bases, J lost 3 bases, and 14 bases lay in between. The CDR3 DNA is TGTGCCAGCAGCCCCAGGCTCCAAGACTACGAGCAGTACGTC. This encodes CASSPRLQDYEQYV.

This clonotype was recorded a few times. V is TRBV7-3 and J is TRBJ2-7; TRBD2 is a possible D gene (6 bases). The CDR3 has 15 residues. The germline V gene has CDR1 SGHTA and CDR2 FQGTGA. The V end lost 5 bases, the J end lost 4 bases, and 18 bases lay between the germline ends. This chain's CDR3 is CASSPSVLAQYEQYF. In DNA, the CDR3 is TGTGCCAGCAGCCCTAGCGTACTAGCCCAGTACGAGCAGTACTTC. Combining the CDR3 with reference TRBV7-3 and TRBJ2-7 gives the whole variable domain GAGVSQTPSNKVTEKGKYVELRCDPISGHTALYWYRQSLGQGPEFLIYFQGTGAADDSGLPNDRFFAVRPEGSVSTLKIQRTERGDSAVYLCASSPSVLAQYEQYFGPGTRLTVT.

This clonotype came up many times. The V call is TRBV5-1, the J call TRBJ2-7, with TRBD1 matching 7 bases. CDR1 and CDR2 from the germline V gene are SGHRS and YFSETQ. V shed 0 bases and J 2 bases; nucleotides not matched to a gene: 5. The CDR3 has 15 amino acids. CDR3 region: CASSLAPGQPYEQYF. The CDR3 coding sequence is TGCGCCAGCAGCTTGGCACCGGGACAGCCCTACGAGCAGTACTTC.

The chain is built from TRBV10-1 and TRBJ1-1; D is possibly TRBD1 (5 bases). This CDR3 has 13 amino acids. The germline CDR1 and CDR2 sequences are WNHNN and SYGVQD (reference sequence). The V end lost 4 bases, the J end lost 4 bases, and 10 bases lay between the germline ends. The CDR3 DNA sequence: TGCGCCAGCAGTGGGCAGGGTGGCACTGAAGCTTTCTTT. It specifies CASSGQGGTEAFF.

The rearrangement uses TRBV30 and TRBJ2-3, with D maybe TRBD1 (6 bases). Germline-derived CDR1 and CDR2 are GTSNPN and SVGIG (reference sequence). This CDR3 is 14 amino acids long. V gave up 7 bases and J gave up 0 bases, with 14 bases separating them. The CDR3, as DNA: TGTGCCTACCGGGACACACTAAGCACAGATACGCAGTATTTT. This translates into CAYRDTLSTDTQYF. The full variable domain, rest sourced from reference TRBV30 and TRBJ2-3, is SQTIHQWPATLVQPVGSPLSLECTVEGTSNPNLYWYRQAAGRGLQLLFYSVGIGQISSEVPQNLSASRPQDRQFILSSKKLLLSDSGFYLCAYRDTLSTDTQYFGPGTRLTVL.

J is TRBJ1-1 and V is TRBV6-2 or TRBV6-3, with a weak D call TRBD1 (5 bases). Germline assignment: CDR1 MNHEY and CDR2 SVGEGT. The CDR3 length is 13 residues. Trimming shortened V by 6 bases and J by 4 bases, and 12 bases separated the two germline ends. CDR3 nucleotides: TGTGCCAGCAGGGGGGGGTTCGGCACTGAAGCTTTCTTT. It specifies CASRGGFGTEAFF.

This clonotype came up a few times. V gene TRBV4-1 combines with J gene TRBJ2-2; tentatively, D is TRBD1 (5 bases). Trimming stripped 1 base from V and 9 bases from J, with 21 bases between. Germline assignment: CDR1 MGHRA and CDR2 YSYEKL. The CDR3 covers 17 residues. The DNA for the CDR3 is TGCGCCAGCAGCCAAGGAACAGGCAGTCAAGTTGGTTGGGAGCTGTTTTTT. Protein product: CASSQGTGSQVGWELFF.

This clonotype showed up many times. The chain uses TRBV7-9 and TRBJ2-5; D call uncertain. The V gene's germline CDR1 is SEHNR and CDR2 FQNEAQ (reference sequence). The length of the CDR3 is 16 residues. V dropped 1 base and J dropped 5 bases, with 17 bases sitting between them. Written as DNA, the CDR3 is TGTGCCAGCAGCTTAGGACTCCTCAACTCCGGCGAGACCCAGTACTTC. As protein: CASSLGLLNSGETQYF.

The rearrangement uses TRBV2 and TRBJ1-2; the D gene is possibly TRBD1 (6 bases). The CDR3 loop spans 15 amino acids. In germline, CDR1 is SNHLY, CDR2 FYNNEI. The V gene lost 6 bases and the J gene lost 7 bases, with 21 bases spanning the gap. The CDR3 loop is CASSSGFPGVSGYTF. DNA of the CDR3: TGTGCCAGCAGCTCCGGGTTCCCAGGGGTATCTGGCTACACCTTC.

This clonotype occurred many times. The chain employs TRBV7-2 and TRBJ2-3; 11 nucleotides line up with TRBD2. V dropped 3 bases and J dropped 1; count of bases not matched to a gene: 9. CDR1 is SGHTA, CDR2 FQGNSA, per germline. The CDR3 sequence is 18 residues long. The CDR3, as DNA: TGTGCCAGCAGCTTGTTACCTAGCGGGGGGCGGGGCACAGATACGCAGTATTTT. Its protein product is CASSLLPSGGRGTDTQYF.

V is TRBV5-5 and J is TRBJ2-5, with a tentative D call TRBD1 (6 bases). CDR1 SGHKS and CDR2 YYEKEE come from the germline V gene (reference sequence). The CDR3 is 15 residues long. Trimming left V 4 bases short and J 3 bases short, with 16 bases between. CDR3 residues: CASSRWTALEETQYF. The CDR3 coding sequence is TGTGCCAGCAGCAGGTGGACAGCCTTGGAAGAGACCCAGTACTTC.

In this sample, this clonotype turned up a few times. The V gene is TRBV7-2, the J gene TRBJ2-7; possibly TRBD1 for D (7 bases). The CDR3 length is 17 residues. The germline gives CDR1 SGHTA, CDR2 FQGNSA. The ends were cut back, 6 bases at V and 3 bases at J, with 24 bases in the middle. CDR3 protein: CASSTGDGGRVHYEQYF. The CDR3 nucleotides read TGTGCCAGCAGTACAGGGGACGGGGGACGGGTTCACTACGAGCAGTACTTC.

The chain couples TRBV4-1 to TRBJ1-4; TRBD1 matches 7 bases. With V trimmed by 4 bases and J by 7 bases, 9 bases remained unmatched. Germline CDR1 and CDR2: MGHRA and YSYEKL. CDR3 length equals 15 residues. Here the CDR3 DNA reads TGCGCCAGCAGCCTAGGGGGCAGGGGCAGTGAAAAACTGTTTTTT. It is translated as CASSLGGRGSEKLFF.

The chain combines TRBV6-5 with TRBJ2-3, with 10 bases matching TRBD2. CDR1 and CDR2 from the germline V gene are MNHEY and SVGAGI. This CDR3 contains 15 residues. J gave up 7 bases and V 6 bases, and 10 bases lay outside the gene matches. As DNA, the CDR3 is TGTGCCAGCAGGGGGACAAGCGGGGGGGCAAATACGCAGTATTTT. It encodes CASRGTSGGANTQYF.

V is TRBV4-1 and J is TRBJ1-5; D is ambiguous. V was clipped by 0 bases and J by 4 bases, with 13 bases between them. This CDR3 comprises 16 residues. Germline V lookup: CDR1 MGHRA, CDR2 YSYEKL. The CDR3, as DNA: TGCGCCAGCAGCCAAGATCTGTGGGTGAGTAATCAGCCCCAGCATTTT. Protein: CASSQDLWVSNQPQHF.

This clonotype was found a few times. The chain joins TRBV5-1 to TRBJ2-7; D possibly matches TRBD1 or TRBD2 (6 bases each). Deletions cut 0 bases from V and 5 bases from J, with 12 bases between. This CDR3 is 14 amino acids long. From germline, CDR1 is SGHRS and CDR2 YFSETQ. CDR3 nucleotides: TGCGCCAGCAGCTTGGCCCCGGGGGCAGACGAGCAGTACGTC. Translating gives CASSLAPGADEQYV.

The chain couples TRBV29-1 to TRBJ2-3; D might be TRBD2 (5 bases). The CDR3 runs 13 residues. Germline V gene data show CDR1 as SQVTM and CDR2 as ANQGSEA. V dropped 4 bases and J dropped 1 base, with 9 bases sitting between them. The CDR3 nucleotides are TGCAGCGTTGTCCGGCGGGGCACAGATACGCAGTATTTT. Amino acid sequence: CSVVRRGTDTQYF.

This clonotype was seen more than once but under ten times. The gene calls are TRBV4-3 and TRBJ2-1; D not certain. Germline values: CDR1 LGHNA, CDR2 YSLEER. This CDR3 is 13 amino acids long. Deletions cut 3 bases from V and 7 bases from J, with 10 bases between. The CDR3 region is CASSQSLSNEQFF. Written as DNA, the CDR3 is TGCGCCAGCAGCCAGAGCCTATCAAATGAGCAGTTCTTC.

This clonotype was recorded a few times. The chain carries TRBV20-1 and TRBJ1-4; D might be TRBD1 (5 bases). The CDR3 is 17 residues long. The V end lost 3 bases, the J end lost 7 bases, and 24 bases lay between the germline ends. The germline V gene encodes CDR1 DFQATT and CDR2 SNEGSKA (reference sequence). The CDR3 coding sequence is TGCAGTGCTAGGGAGCTCAAACCGGGCCCAGGGACTGAAAAACTGTTTTTT. This encodes CSARELKPGPGTEKLFF.

J is TRBJ1-2 and V is TRBV2, with D hard to call. V was shortened by 7 bases and J by 4 bases, with 19 bases between the two germline ends. Germline CDR1 reads SNHLY; CDR2 reads FYNNEI. The CDR3 has 15 residues. CDR3 sequence: CASTLSRAEAYGYTF. The CDR3 DNA reads as TGTGCCAGCACCTTGAGTCGGGCGGAGGCCTATGGCTACACCTTC.

As for this clonotype: This may come from a read error, since a much larger clone is one base off. J is TRBJ2-7 and V is TRBV7-9; TRBD2 might be the D (6 bases). Trimming removed 3 bases at V and 3 bases at J, with 9 bases between. Germline V CDR1 and CDR2: SEHNR, FQNEAQ (reference sequence). The CDR3 covers 13 residues. The CDR3 protein is CASSLEGLYEQYV. In nucleotides, the CDR3 is TGTGCCAGCAGCTTGGAGGGACTCTACGAGCAGTACGTC.